This is a list of T cell receptor beta chains from one sample in a study of blood T cell repertoires in COVID-19. Profiled with immunoSEQ multiplex PCR; TCRdb holds only in-frame clones, not every one. This table has 200,000 to 300,000 clones, 85% appearing once. Sequences were obtained from peripheral blood. Every receptor here comes from a woman in her sixties or seventies with active or convalescent COVID-19. Both conserved end residues are part of each CDR3. Each record gives: D gene, J gene, clone size, V gene, CDR3 DNA, CDR3 protein. A D gene is named only where the DNA matches it firmly. A clone size is listed for some rows: how often the clone was seen (once, few, many), or a class if it is expanded.

TRBD1	TRBJ1-2	NA	TRBV9	TGTGCCAGCAGCCCCCCGGGACAGCTGGTCTACACCTTC	CASSPPGQLVYTF
NA	TRBJ2-3	NA	TRBV2	TGTGCCAGCACGAGGAAAGATACGCAGTATTTT	CASTRKDTQYF
NA	TRBJ1-5	NA	TRBV12-5	TGTGCTAGTGGTTCACAGGGTTCCAGCAATCAGCCCCAGCATTTT	CASGSQGSSNQPQHF
TRBD1	TRBJ1-2	NA	TRBV5-6	TGTGCCAGCAGCTTGTGGTGGACAGGGGGTGGGGATGGCTACACCTTC	CASSLWWTGGGDGYTF
NA	TRBJ1-2	NA	TRBV29-1	TGCAGCGTGGAACTCAGTAACTATGGCTACACCTTC	CSVELSNYGYTF
TRBD1	TRBJ2-5	NA	TRBV2	TGTGCCAGCAGCTCCGGACAGGGAGGAGGCCAAGAGACCCAGTACTTC	CASSSGQGGGQETQYF
TRBD1	TRBJ1-5	NA	TRBV19	TGTGCCAGTAGTGTCGGGACAGGGGGCTCGAGAGGCAATCAGCCCCAGCATTTT	CASSVGTGGSRGNQPQHF
NA	TRBJ2-4	NA	TRBV6-5	TGTGCCACCCGAGTCGGGAGTGGAGGAAACATTCAGTACTTC	CATRVGSGGNIQYF
TRBD1	TRBJ1-2	once	TRBV5-1	TGCGCCAGCAGCTACGGGACAGACTATGGCTACACCTTC	CASSYGTDYGYTF
NA	TRBJ1-2	NA	TRBV30	TGTGCCTGGAGTGTAACGGACACCGGGGGCTACACCTTC	CAWSVTDTGGYTF
NA	TRBJ2-6	NA	TRBV6-4	TGTGCCAGCAGTGAGGGGGGGCACTCTGGGGCCAACGTCCTGACTTTC	CASSEGGHSGANVLTF
NA	TRBJ1-1	NA	TRBV29-1	TGCAGCGTTGTTGCAGCCCCGGTGAGTCGGGCTGAAGCTTTCTTT	CSVVAAPVSRAEAFF
TRBD2	TRBJ2-2	NA	TRBV9	TGTGCCAGCAGCGCAGGACTAGCCTCCGGGGAGCTGTTTTTT	CASSAGLASGELFF
TRBD2	TRBJ2-5	NA	TRBV5-1	TGCGCCAGCTTCAGGGAGGGAAGGTCCTTAGAGACCCAGTACTTC	CASFREGRSLETQYF
TRBD1	TRBJ1-1	NA	TRBV5-1	TGCGCCAGCAGCTTGGGAGGACAGGGGGAGCAGAAAGCTTTCTTT	CASSLGGQGEQKAFF
TRBD2	TRBJ2-5	NA	TRBV6-1	TGTGCCAGCAGTGAAACTGGGTGGCAGGGAGGGGAGACCCAGTACTTC	CASSETGWQGGETQYF
NA	TRBJ2-5	NA	TRBV7-2	TGTGCCAGCAGCTCCGTCCGCGGGGGCGTAAAGACCCAGTACTTC	CASSSVRGGVKTQYF
TRBD1	TRBJ2-1	once	TRBV2	TGTGCCAGCCCAGGACAGGGGGCGCGAAATGAGCAGTTCTTC	CASPGQGARNEQFF
NA	TRBJ1-1	once	TRBV12-3/TRBV12-4	TGTGCCAGCAGTTTTCTCCAGGAAGCTTTCTTT	CASSFLQEAFF
TRBD2	TRBJ2-3	NA	TRBV28	TGTGCCATTGGGACTAGCGACACAGATACGCAGTATTTT	CAIGTSDTDTQYF
TRBD1	TRBJ2-3	NA	TRBV7-2	TGTGCCAGCAGCTTAGGGGGACAGGGGAACACAGATACGCAGTATTTT	CASSLGGQGNTDTQYF